This T cell receptor beta chain was obtained from a study of cytomegalovirus exposure and HLA in healthy donors. Overall study context: The Caucasian-associated ancestry cluster contained 81% of the 398 genotyped donors.

It was with 60 Vbeta and 13 Jbeta primers that the PCR ran. Some clones are missing from TCRdb's copy, which holds only in-frame ones; the method was immunoSEQ multiplex PCR. This listing includes about 200,000 clones. This CDR3 spans 15 amino acids. Germline V gene lookup returns CDR1 MNHEY and CDR2 SVGAGI. V lost 0 bases to trimming and J lost 7 bases, with 10 bases between them. Study results and limitations: Presence/absence analysis assumed near-uniform sequencing depth across donors. Associated with cytomegalovirus, according to the listing, were some 150 TCR beta chains. TCR sequences were mostly rare, though some public TCRs occurred in many donors.

Worth noting for this clone: Its antigen is not identified. This sample also contains other DNA sequences that code for the same CDR3.

This sequence joins TRBV6-5 and TRBJ1-6; weak D call: TRBD1 (6 bases). The sample consisted of PBMCs. The receptor comes from a man in his thirties or forties in good health and CMV-seronegative. This chain's CDR3 is CASSYSGQGNSPLHF. The DNA of the CDR3 is TGTGCCAGCAGTTACTCGGGGCAGGGGAATTCACCCCTCCACTTT.